The 3 T cell receptor beta chains given below trace back to one sample, sequenced in a study of blood T cell repertoires in COVID-19. Generated by immunoSEQ multiplex PCR, the TCRdb table keeps only in-frame clones and is missing some. The sample has 150,000 or so clones, 70% to 85% seen once. Sample: PBMCs or T cells enriched from blood (not recorded which). The receptors stem from a man over 45 who had recovered from COVID-19.

The chain has TRBV7-6 and TRBJ1-2; D is uncertain. V dropped 6 bases and J dropped 5 bases, with 16 bases sitting between them. The CDR3 loop spans 14 amino acids. The germline gives CDR1 SGHVS, CDR2 FNYEAQ. CDR3 loop: CASSKQPLNYGYTF. CDR3 in DNA: TGTGCCAGCAGTAAACAGCCGTTAAATTATGGCTACACCTTC.

CDR3 bases: TGCGCCAGCAGCTTCGAGGGCACTGGAAACACCATATATTTT. Protein: CASSFEGTGNTIYF. This sequence joins TRBV5-1 and TRBJ1-3, with D uncertain. V lost 2 bases and J 2 bases, leaving 8 bases between the germline ends. Germline values: CDR1 SGHRS, CDR2 YFSETQ. This CDR3 comprises 14 residues.

The chain employs TRBV9 and TRBJ1-2, with TRBD1 as a possible D gene (6 bases). The germline gives CDR1 SGDLS, CDR2 YYNGEE. The V and J ends lost 4 bases and 5 bases respectively, with 12 bases between them. This CDR3 contains 13 residues. The CDR3: CASSPQGWYGYTF. In DNA form, the CDR3 reads TGTGCCAGCAGCCCACAGGGTTGGTATGGCTACACCTTC.